This T cell receptor (beta chain) was profiled in a study of regulatory T cells in long-lasting Graves disease. Notes on the study in general: Persistent disease was associated with favored TRBV28 usage and with favored use of TRBJ1-2 and TRBJ2-5. More public clonotypes were shared by persistent patients (around 2,500) than by new patients (about 970).

To make TCR beta libraries, researchers used iRepertoire HTBI primers and Arm-PCR of CDR3 regions. Each CDR3 protein gets one entry after TCRdb re-called the multiplex PCR reads with MiXCR. The sample records about 290,000 distinct CDR3 sequences, roughly a fifth being singletons. This clonotype has a count of ten or more. Its antigen is currently unknown. Time point of the sample: persistent/refractory GD, antithyroid drugs over 5 years with positive TRAb. RNA isolated from PBMCs was used to make the TCR library. Germline V lookup: CDR1 MNHEY, CDR2 SVGAGI. This CDR3 contains 16 residues. J was trimmed by 7 bases and V by 2 bases; bases with no gene match: 13.

Sequencing used peripheral blood mononuclear cells (PBMCs), obtained when the disease was refractory, from a patient treated with antithyroid drugs. This TCR was sampled from a female donor with Graves disease. This chain connects TRBV6-5 to TRBJ2-5; 7 bases match TRBD2. The CDR3 protein is CASSYRGEPGVGTQYF. The CDR3 coding sequence is TGTGCCAGCAGTTACCGGGGGGAACCCGGCGTCGGGACCCAGTACTTC.